This entry features one T cell receptor (beta chain) sequence. The sample belongs to a study of blood T cell repertoires in COVID-19. Generated by immunoSEQ multiplex PCR, the TCRdb table keeps only in-frame clones and is missing some. The table includes about 200,000 clones, roughly 81% detected once. The sample was peripheral blood. The TCR comes from a woman in her fifties or sixties with active or convalescent COVID-19.

Here the CDR3 DNA reads TGTGCCAGCTCACCGTCCACAGGGGCGAACACTGAAGCTTTCTTT. This gives the protein CASSPSTGANTEAFF. V is TRBV18 and J is TRBJ1-1, with 7 bases aligning to TRBD1. Trimming took 3 bases from V and 1 from J; bases not matched to a gene: 5. Per the germline V gene, CDR1 is KGHSH and CDR2 is LQKENI. CDR3 length: 15 residues.